This TCR beta chain originates from a study of blood T cell repertoires in COVID-19. This CDR3 has 16 residues. Looked up from germline, CDR1 is LNHNV and CDR2 is YYDKDF (reference sequence). V was cut by 5 bases and J by 6 bases, with 19 bases left in between. This clone was seen a single time. Enrollees, 18 to 89 years old, lived in around 23 US areas. Each participant's cohort was designated according to participant-reported clinical history. Recovery meant two consecutive negative NP/OP PCR tests, professional clearance, or resolved symptoms. Original processing notes: From reference gene primer amplification, estimates of nucleated cell counts were derived. Assay used: immunoSEQ multiplex PCR; TCRdb lists only in-frame clones, some missing. From that table come the V and J calls and clone size; the DNA was used to work out D and trimming. In the table there are approximately 500,000 clones, over 75% of which are singletons.

This TCR came from a woman in her thirties or forties who had recovered from COVID-19. V and J are TRBV15 and TRBJ2-2; D is perhaps TRBD1 (6 bases). Sequenced: PBMCs or T cells enriched from blood (not recorded which). CDR3 residues: CATSRIRGNGPGELFF. CDR3 nucleotides: TGTGCCACCAGCCGCATTAGGGGGAATGGTCCCGGGGAGCTGTTTTTT.